Shown below are 29 T cell receptor beta chains from a single sample sequenced in a study of vaccination effects on CD4 cells after COVID-19. In the ViraFEST assay, antigen-specific CD4+ clonotypes were identified by expansion after peptide-pool stimulation. Researchers isolated CD4+ T cells once less than twelve days of culture had elapsed. Each person got two doses of an mRNA SARS-CoV-2 vaccine, BNT162b2 or mRNA-1273. Their cognate antigens are unknown. Sequencing used immunoSEQ multiplex PCR; TCRdb keeps in-frame clones, though not all of them. The sample has roughly 56,000 clones, less than 80% seen once. The sequencing here drew on CD4+ T cells from PBMCs cultured with HCoV-229E spike peptides, taken after COVID-19 vaccination. The receptors shown here come from a human donor who received a COVID-19 vaccine.

This rearrangement joins TRBV28 to TRBJ2-7; perhaps TRBD2 as D (5 bases). The V gene lost 4 bases and the J gene lost 4 bases, with 14 bases spanning the gap. This CDR3 has 14 residues. Germline V gives CDR1 MDHEN, CDR2 SYDVKM. The CDR3 DNA reads as TGTGCCAGCAGTTCCCATGGACGGGGATACGAGCAGTACGTC. It codes for CASSSHGRGYEQYV.

This chain links TRBV20-1 with TRBJ2-5; TRBD2 aligns across 8 bases. J lost 5 bases, V lost 3 bases, and 11 bases had no gene match. This CDR3 has 15 residues. The germline V gene has CDR1 DFQATT and CDR2 SNEGSKA (reference sequence). CDR3 residues: CSASPGLVGSETQYF. The CDR3 DNA follows: TGCAGTGCTAGTCCGGGACTAGTCGGGTCGGAGACCCAGTACTTC.

This clone was observed once. The chain is built from TRBV5-1 and TRBJ1-4, with D possibly matching TRBD1 (5 bases). CDR1 and CDR2 from the germline V gene are SGHRS and YFSETQ. V gave up 5 bases and J gave up 5 bases, with 16 bases separating them. This CDR3 has 15 residues. The CDR3 nucleotides are TGCGCCAGCAGTTTGAGGGGTGGAAACAATGAAAAACTGTTTTTT. Its protein is CASSLRGGNNEKLFF.

The genes are TRBV5-1 and TRBJ1-1; 7 bases map to TRBD1. The CDR3 has 15 residues. Germline-derived CDR1 and CDR2 are SGHRS and YFSETQ. The trim removed 3 bases at V and 3 bases at J, leaving 8 bases unmatched. The CDR3 spells CASSYQTGSDTEAFF. In DNA form, the CDR3 reads TGCGCCAGCAGCTACCAGACAGGGTCCGACACTGAAGCTTTCTTT.

The gene calls are TRBV5-4 and TRBJ2-5, with 8 bases matching TRBD1. The junction had 5 bases not matched to a gene; V was cut back by 3 bases and J by 1 base. The CDR3 covers 15 residues. Germline loops: CDR1 SGHNT, CDR2 YYREEE (reference sequence). CDR3: CASSSRTGSQETQYF. CDR3 sequence (DNA): TGTGCCAGCAGCTCGAGGACAGGGAGCCAAGAGACCCAGTACTTC. Full variable domain (remainder filled in from reference TRBV5-4 and TRBJ2-5): ETGVTQSPTHLIKTRGQQVTLRCSSQSGHNTVSWYQQALGQGPQFIFQYYREEENGRGNFPPRFSGLQFPNYSSELNVNALELDDSALYLCASSSRTGSQETQYFGPGTRLLVL.

The J gene is TRBJ2-2, the V gene TRBV7-8; TRBD1 might be the D (6 bases). Germline loops: CDR1 SGHVS, CDR2 FQNEAQ. Trimming removed 6 bases from V and 3 bases from J, with 17 bases in between. CDR3 length equals 16 residues. The CDR3: CASRYRVSMDTGELFF. CDR3 sequence (DNA): TGTGCCAGCAGATACAGGGTATCTATGGACACCGGGGAGCTGTTTTTT.

This clone was picked up a small number of times. The chain links TRBV24-1 to TRBJ1-1, with TRBD1 as a possible D gene (6 bases). Trimming removed 4 bases from V and 6 bases from J, with 14 bases in between. CDR3 length equals 14 residues. The V gene's germline CDR1 is KGHDR and CDR2 SFDVKD. CDR3 sequence reads: CATSENRVKAEAFF. CDR3 nucleotides: TGTGCCACCAGTGAGAACAGGGTTAAGGCTGAAGCTTTCTTT.

V and J are TRBV10-3 and TRBJ2-7; TRBD2 agrees at 9 bases. The V gene's germline CDR1 is ENHRY and CDR2 SYGVKD. The CDR3 sequence is 13 residues long. Trimming at V came to 6 bases and at J to 2 bases, leaving 2 bases not matched to a gene. CDR3 amino acids: CAISPSGAYEQYV. The DNA for the CDR3 is TGTGCCATCAGCCCTAGCGGGGCCTACGAGCAGTACGTC.

V and J are TRBV19 and TRBJ2-2; D ambiguous. Germline CDR1 reads LNHDA; CDR2 reads SQIVND (reference sequence). The CDR3 runs to 12 residues. Trimming removed 5 bases from V and 5 bases from J, with 6 bases in between. The CDR3 DNA sequence: TGTGCCAGTAGTTCAGCTACCGGGGAGCTGTTTTTT. As protein: CASSSATGELFF.

J is TRBJ2-3 and V is TRBV5-1; the match to TRBD2 covers 7 bases. This CDR3 is 14 amino acids long. Germline V gives CDR1 SGHRS, CDR2 YFSETQ. Germline trimming cut 0 bases from V and 6 bases from J; bases unmatched to any gene: 4. The CDR3 loop reads CASSLAGGSDTQYF. The DNA for the CDR3 is TGCGCCAGCAGCTTGGCGGGGGGTTCGGATACGCAGTATTTT. Full variable domain (rest looked up from reference TRBV5-1 and TRBJ2-3): KAGVTQTPRYLIKTRGQQVTLSCSPISGHRSVSWYQQTPGQGLQFLFEYFSETQRNKGNFPGRFSGRQFSNSRSEMNVSTLELGDSALYLCASSLAGGSDTQYFGPGTRLTVL.

The V and J genes are TRBV23-1 and TRBJ2-7; 7 bases fit TRBD1. TRBV23-1 carries the ORF label, with uncertain function. This CDR3 has 16 amino acids. Trimming removed 0 bases from V and 2 bases from J; junction bases left unmatched: 7. The CDR3 here is CASSQSGWGQPYEQYV. In DNA form, the CDR3 reads TGCGCCAGCAGTCAATCGGGTTGGGGACAGCCCTACGAGCAGTACGTC.

This clone was observed a few times. The chain combines TRBV7-9 with TRBJ1-4, with D perhaps TRBD1 (5 bases). CDR3 length: 15 residues. The V gene lost 5 bases and the J gene lost 6 bases, with 16 bases spanning the gap. The germline CDR1 and CDR2 sequences are SEHNR and FQNEAQ (reference sequence). This chain's CDR3 is CASSLSGTWDEKLFF. CDR3 coding DNA: TGTGCCAGCAGCCTCTCCGGGACCTGGGATGAAAAACTGTTTTTT.

This chain uses TRBV10-3 with TRBJ2-1; D not resolved. Germline CDR1 is ENHRY and CDR2 is SYGVKD. V lost 6 bases to trimming and J lost 9 bases, with 9 bases between them. The CDR3 spans 11 residues. In DNA, the CDR3 is TGTGCCATCAGGGGCGAAGTTGAGCAGTTCTTC. Translating it yields CAIRGEVEQFF.

The rearrangement links TRBV11-2 to TRBJ2-3; D may match TRBD1 or TRBD2 (5 bases each). CDR3 size: 14 residues. V gave up 9 bases and J gave up 1 base, with 14 bases separating them. Germline CDR1 is SGHAT and CDR2 is FQNNGV. CDR3 nucleotide sequence: TGTGCCAGTTCAGGGACGTTCGGCACAGATACGCAGTATTTT. Protein: CASSGTFGTDTQYF.

The chain uses TRBV25-1 and TRBJ2-3; tentatively, D is TRBD1 (5 bases). This CDR3 is built from 15 residues. Looked up from germline, CDR1 is MGHDK and CDR2 is SYGVNS. The V gene lost 3 bases and the J gene lost 0 bases, with 10 bases spanning the gap. DNA for the CDR3: TGTGCCAGCAGTGACAGACAGACTAGCACAGATACGCAGTATTTT. Amino acids: CASSDRQTSTDTQYF.

The chain combines TRBV5-1 with TRBJ1-2; 7 bases agree with TRBD1. CDR1 and CDR2 (germline): SGHRS, YFSETQ. The CDR3 contains 13 residues. Trimming cost V 4 bases and J 6 bases; bases outside gene matches: 6. The CDR3 spells CASSPTGTDGYTF. In DNA form, the CDR3 reads TGCGCCAGCAGCCCCACCGGGACAGATGGCTACACCTTC.

The V call is TRBV18, the J call TRBJ1-3, with D perhaps TRBD1 (6 bases). V lost 3 bases and J 0 bases, leaving 9 bases between the germline ends. Germline values: CDR1 KGHSH, CDR2 LQKENI. This CDR3 spans 15 amino acids. CDR3 residues: CASSPNRDSGNTIYF. In nucleotides, the CDR3 is TGTGCCAGCTCACCTAACAGGGACTCTGGAAACACCATATATTTT.

The chain links TRBV5-6 to TRBJ2-3; D is perhaps TRBD1 (7 bases). There are 14 residues in the CDR3. Trimming removed 1 base at V and 3 bases at J, with 9 bases between. The germline gives CDR1 SGHDT, CDR2 YYEEEE. CDR3 nucleotides: TGTGCCAGCAGCTTGCAGGGGGGAACAGATACGCAGTATTTT. Its translation: CASSLQGGTDTQYF.

The chain links TRBV28 to TRBJ1-5, with unresolved D. Per germline, CDR1 MDHEN and CDR2 SYDVKM. This CDR3 spans 13 amino acids. V dropped 5 bases and J dropped 7 bases, with 12 bases sitting between them. CDR3 DNA: TGTGCCAGCAGTACGACCCAGCGACAGCCCCAGCATTTT. Translating it yields CASSTTQRQPQHF.

The CDR3 sequence is CASRQGLNTEAFF. CDR3 DNA: TGCGCCAGCCGACAGGGCCTGAACACTGAAGCTTTCTTT. The rearrangement links TRBV10-1 to TRBJ1-1, with 7 bases aligning to TRBD1. CDR1 WNHNN and CDR2 SYGVQD come from the germline V gene (reference sequence). This CDR3 comprises 13 residues. V trimming: 8 bases; J trimming: 0 bases; junction bases outside the gene matches: 3.

The CDR3 loop is CASSPHSRDRVWQYV. The CDR3 nucleotides are TGTGCCAGCAGCCCGCACTCCCGGGACCGGGTATGGCAGTACGTC. V usage is TRBV7-8 and J usage is TRBJ2-7; D might be TRBD1 or TRBD2, each matching 5 bases. The V gene's germline CDR1 is SGHVS and CDR2 FQNEAQ. Trimming shortened V by 5 bases and J by 9 bases, and 23 bases separated the two germline ends. The CDR3 sequence is 15 residues long.

The CDR3 coding sequence is TGTGCCAGCAGTTTAACGACGGGAACTAATGAAAAACTGTTTTTT. Encoded protein: CASSLTTGTNEKLFF. The chain joins TRBV7-6 to TRBJ1-4; D is uncertain. V was shortened by 6 bases and J by 1 base, with 12 bases between the two germline ends. Germline CDR1 reads SGHVS; CDR2 reads FNYEAQ. This CDR3 spans 15 amino acids.

This chain joins TRBV5-1 and TRBJ1-4, with D tentatively TRBD1 (6 bases). Germline lookup yields CDR1 SGHRS and CDR2 YFSETQ. V lost 2 bases to trimming and J lost 8 bases, with 13 bases between them. This CDR3 comprises 14 residues. The CDR3 here is CASSLQGGREKLFF. The CDR3 DNA sequence: TGCGCCAGCAGCTTACAGGGAGGAAGGGAAAAACTGTTTTTT.

The genes are TRBV24-1 and TRBJ2-6; the match to TRBD2 covers 10 bases. The length of the CDR3 is 19 residues. V trimming: 3 bases; J trimming: 0 bases; junction bases outside the gene matches: 7. The germline gives CDR1 KGHDR, CDR2 SFDVKD. CDR3 in DNA: TGTGCCACCAGTGATGGGACTAGCGCCTCCAGCTCTGGGGCCAACGTCCTGACTTTC. Translated, it gives CATSDGTSASSSGANVLTF.

This clone appeared a few times. V and J are TRBV2 and TRBJ1-4; TRBD1 agrees at 11 bases. V trimming: 4 bases; J trimming: 7 bases; junction bases outside the gene matches: 8. This CDR3 region has 16 residues. The germline V gene encodes CDR1 SNHLY and CDR2 FYNNEI. CDR3: CASSVFGGTGGEKLFF. In DNA form, the CDR3 reads TGTGCCAGCAGTGTGTTCGGTGGGACAGGGGGTGAAAAACTGTTTTTT.

The gene calls are TRBV10-3 and TRBJ1-1, with D uncertain. CDR1 is ENHRY, CDR2 SYGVKD, per germline. V lost 0 bases, J lost 4 bases, and 6 bases lay in between. The CDR3 totals 13 residues. CDR3 bases: TGTGCCATCAGTGAGTCTTTGGGCACTGAAGCTTTCTTT. Its translation is CAISESLGTEAFF.

The V and J genes are TRBV7-2 and TRBJ2-5; the D is unclear. V was trimmed by 1 base and J by 5 bases, leaving 11 bases between them. The V gene's germline CDR1 is SGHTA and CDR2 FQGNSA. The CDR3 extends over 14 amino acids. Written as DNA, the CDR3 is TGTGCCAGCAGCTTAGATGTCGGGCGCGAGACCCAGTACTTC. It specifies CASSLDVGRETQYF. Supplemented by reference TRBV7-2 and TRBJ2-5, the full variable domain reads GAGVSQSPSNKVTEKGKDVELRCDPISGHTALYWYRQSLGQGLEFLIYFQGNSAPDKSGLPSDRFSAERTGGSVSTLTIQRTQQEDSAVYLCASSLDVGRETQYFGPGTRLLVL.

This clone appeared once. The chain links TRBV20-1 to TRBJ2-7; D is undetermined. Germline assignment: CDR1 DFQATT and CDR2 SNEGSKA (reference sequence). Trimming pared 0 bases from V and 5 bases from J, leaving 5 bases between. CDR3 length: 11 amino acids. Written as DNA, the CDR3 is TGCAGTGCTAGAGATAGACACGAGCAGTACGTC. Its protein product is CSARDRHEQYV.

This chain connects TRBV5-1 to TRBJ2-3; 14 bases match TRBD2. From germline, CDR1 is SGHRS and CDR2 YFSETQ. The CDR3 covers 17 residues. V lost 4 bases, J lost 1 base, and 5 bases stayed unmatched. CDR3 protein: CASSPPGLAGGTDTQYF. The CDR3 DNA sequence: TGCGCCAGCAGCCCGCCGGGACTAGCGGGGGGCACAGATACGCAGTATTTT.